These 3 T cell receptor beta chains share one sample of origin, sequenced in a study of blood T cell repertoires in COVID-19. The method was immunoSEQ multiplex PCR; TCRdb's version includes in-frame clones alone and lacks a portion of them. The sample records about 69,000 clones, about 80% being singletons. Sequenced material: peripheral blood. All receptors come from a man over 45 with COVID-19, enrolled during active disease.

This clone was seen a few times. CDR3 region: CASSIDPSGGIGYNEQFF. The CDR3 DNA sequence: TGTGCCAGTAGTATAGATCCCTCAGGAGGGATAGGGTACAATGAGCAGTTCTTC. The chain couples TRBV19 to TRBJ2-1; possibly TRBD2 for D (6 bases). The CDR3 is 18 amino acids. Deletions cut 0 bases from V and 4 bases from J, with 19 bases between. Germline V gene sequence: CDR1 LNHDA, CDR2 SQIVND (reference sequence).

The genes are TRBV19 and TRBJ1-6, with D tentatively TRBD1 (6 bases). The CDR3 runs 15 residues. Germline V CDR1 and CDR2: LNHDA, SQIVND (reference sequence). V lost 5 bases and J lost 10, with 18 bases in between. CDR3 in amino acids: CASSPGTLRSSPLHF. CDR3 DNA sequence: TGTGCCAGTAGTCCCGGGACATTAAGAAGCTCACCCCTCCACTTT.

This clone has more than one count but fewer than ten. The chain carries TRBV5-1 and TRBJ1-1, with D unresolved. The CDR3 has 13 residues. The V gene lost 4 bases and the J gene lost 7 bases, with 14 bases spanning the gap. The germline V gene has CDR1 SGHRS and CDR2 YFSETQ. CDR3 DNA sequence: TGCGCCAGCAGCCTAGACCCGAACGGTGAAGCTTTCTTT. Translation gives CASSLDPNGEAFF.